The T cell receptor (beta chain) under discussion was sequenced for a study of quantifying T cell responses using KT2 cells. Whole-study context: cDNA was made from DNase-treated RNA using alpha and beta constant primers. A predetermined fluorescence threshold ended the second PCR, run as a qPCR.

There are a few counts of this clonotype. A single-stranded UMI oligo with SP2 sequence was ligated to cDNA 3' ends. The first PCR ran 3 to 5 cycles with an equimolar RC1.1 and RC1.2 beta primer mix. One entry per CDR3 protein results from TCRdb running MiXCR on the UMI-ligation and nested PCR reads. Seen here are approximately 50,000 distinct CDR3 sequences, roughly 10% observed once, and the top ten hold about 10%. V was clipped by 7 bases and J by 1 base, with 14 bases between them. Germline V gene lookup returns CDR1 MNHNY and CDR2 SVGAGI (reference sequence). CDR3 length: 15 amino acids. The receptor was derived from a human donor. This rearrangement joins TRBV6-6 to TRBJ1-5; perhaps TRBD1 as D (5 bases). The material sequenced was PBMCs spiked with cells of the T cell clone KT2. CDR3 amino acids: CASTVRDSSNQPQHF. CDR3 in DNA: TGTGCCAGCACTGTCCGGGACTCGAGCAATCAGCCCCAGCATTTT.